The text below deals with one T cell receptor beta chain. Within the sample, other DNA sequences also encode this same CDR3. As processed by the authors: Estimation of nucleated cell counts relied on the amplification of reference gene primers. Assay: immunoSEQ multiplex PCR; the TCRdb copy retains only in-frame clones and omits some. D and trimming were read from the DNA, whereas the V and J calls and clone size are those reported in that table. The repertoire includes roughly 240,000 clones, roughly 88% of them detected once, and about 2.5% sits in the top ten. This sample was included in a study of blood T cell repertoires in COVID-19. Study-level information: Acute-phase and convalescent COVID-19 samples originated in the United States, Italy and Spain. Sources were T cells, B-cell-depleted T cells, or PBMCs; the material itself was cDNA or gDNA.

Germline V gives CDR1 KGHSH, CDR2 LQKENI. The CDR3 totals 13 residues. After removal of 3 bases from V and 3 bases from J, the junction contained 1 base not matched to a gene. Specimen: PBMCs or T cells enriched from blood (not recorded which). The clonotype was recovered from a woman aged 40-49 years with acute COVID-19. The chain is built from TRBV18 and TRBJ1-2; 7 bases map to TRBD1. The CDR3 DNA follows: TGTGCCAGCTCACCCGACAGGGACTATGGCTACACCTTC. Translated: CASSPDRDYGYTF.